This T cell receptor beta chain was recorded in a study of cytomegalovirus exposure and HLA in healthy donors (dated by TCRdb to about 2017). About the full investigation: A later analysis indicated that the 90 to 150 validation repertoires were generated on the platform also employed for the approximately 700 repertoires of the first cohort. The study combined high-throughput TCR immunosequencing, statistical association of individual TCRs with disease status, and machine learning to predict cytomegalovirus infection status. A separate validation cohort of 100 to 150 different subjects was used in addition to the roughly 670-subject first cohort. The aim of the study was to test whether cataloging public T cell receptors could identify signatures of past pathogen exposure.

Library preparation was by the immunoSEQ multiplex PCR assay. In the paper's pipeline: A statistical classification framework was built for diagnosing cytomegalovirus status from the catalog of TCR beta chain sequences. Drawn from immuneACCESS, this table holds only the in-frame rearrangements with V and J called that TCRdb kept. Clones are partly lost; checked studies trace under half to an unresolved V gene and leave the rest unexplained. The V and J calls and clone size are taken from that table; D and trimming were inferred from the DNA. The table for this sample lists 350,000 or so clones; roughly 89% of them were counted only once. The ten top clones hold under 0.85% of the sample. Donors formed part of the validation cohort, which comprised 120 subjects and was distinct from the first cohort of several hundred subjects. Results and caveats for the whole study, not just this receptor: The study listed 150 to 200 TCR beta chains as associated with cytomegalovirus. The classifier was reported to diagnose cytomegalovirus status with high specificity and sensitivity in both the original cohort and the validation cohort. Of the cluster scores, roughly 95% were above 0 in a later analysis, which found that TCRs clustered in the first cohort also tended to co-occur in the approximately 120 validation repertoires. The validation cohort had no HLA typing available for a later analysis, so co-occurrence within that cohort was assessed over all 120 or so repertoires. Most TCR sequences were observed very rarely across donors, whereas some public TCRs were present in many individuals. The authors suggested that the approach could potentially be generalized to other disease states and immunological phenotypes. In vitro tests confirmed that a few of the cytomegalovirus-associated TCR beta chains recognize cytomegalovirus antigens.

V was cut back by 1 base and J by 5 bases, leaving a gap of 9 bases between them. Reading the germline V gene gives CDR1 KGHSH and CDR2 LQKENI. The CDR3 measures 14 amino acids from cysteine to phenylalanine. Kept here is only the CDR3 DNA, which spans 42 bases and is read in frame from base 1. In regard to this clone: The specificity of this receptor is unknown. Nothing much larger sits one base from this clone, and base qualities are not available.

The sequence was collected from a woman aged 18-29 years in good health and CMV-seronegative. Sequencing input: PBMCs. The chain couples TRBV18 to TRBJ1-5, with the D segment identity uncertain. At the DNA level, the sequence is TGTGCCAGCTCACCACAGGGCGGGTATCAGCCCCAGCATTTT. Translated, it gives CASSPQGGYQPQHF.